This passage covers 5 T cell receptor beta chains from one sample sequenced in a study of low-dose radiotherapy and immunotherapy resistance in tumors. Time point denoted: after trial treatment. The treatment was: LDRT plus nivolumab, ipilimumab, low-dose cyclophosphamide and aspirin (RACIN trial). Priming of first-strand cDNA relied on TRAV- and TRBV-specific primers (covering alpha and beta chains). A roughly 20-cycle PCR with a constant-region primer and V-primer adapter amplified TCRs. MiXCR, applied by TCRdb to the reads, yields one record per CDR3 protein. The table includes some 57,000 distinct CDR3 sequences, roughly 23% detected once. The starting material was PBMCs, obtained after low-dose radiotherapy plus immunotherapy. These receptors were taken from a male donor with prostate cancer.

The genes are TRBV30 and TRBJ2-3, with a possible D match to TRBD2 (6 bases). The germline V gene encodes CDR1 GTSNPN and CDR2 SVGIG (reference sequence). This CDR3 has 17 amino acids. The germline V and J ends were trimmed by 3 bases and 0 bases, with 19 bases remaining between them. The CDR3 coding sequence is TGTGCCTGGAGCAGAGGCGGGACCTCCAGAAGCACAGATACGCAGTATTTT. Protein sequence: CAWSRGGTSRSTDTQYF.

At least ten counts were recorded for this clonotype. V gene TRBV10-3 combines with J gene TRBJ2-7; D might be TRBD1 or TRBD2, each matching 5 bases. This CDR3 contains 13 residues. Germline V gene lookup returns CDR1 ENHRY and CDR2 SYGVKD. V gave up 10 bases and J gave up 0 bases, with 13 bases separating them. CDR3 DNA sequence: TGTGCCACCGGGACGGTAAGCTCCTACGAGCAGTACTTC. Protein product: CATGTVSSYEQYF.

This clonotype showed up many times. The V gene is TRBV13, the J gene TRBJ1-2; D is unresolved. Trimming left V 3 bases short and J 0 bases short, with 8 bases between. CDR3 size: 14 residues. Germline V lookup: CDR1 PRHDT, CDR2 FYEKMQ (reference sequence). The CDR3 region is CASSFSSPNYGYTF. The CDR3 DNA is TGTGCCAGCAGCTTTTCCAGCCCTAACTATGGCTACACCTTC.

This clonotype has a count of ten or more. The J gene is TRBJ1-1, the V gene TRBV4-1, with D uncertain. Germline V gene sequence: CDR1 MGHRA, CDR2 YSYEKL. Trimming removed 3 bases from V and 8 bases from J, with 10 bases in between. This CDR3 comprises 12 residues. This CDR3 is CASSQERAEAFF. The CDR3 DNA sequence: TGCGCCAGCAGCCAGGAAAGAGCGGAAGCTTTCTTT.

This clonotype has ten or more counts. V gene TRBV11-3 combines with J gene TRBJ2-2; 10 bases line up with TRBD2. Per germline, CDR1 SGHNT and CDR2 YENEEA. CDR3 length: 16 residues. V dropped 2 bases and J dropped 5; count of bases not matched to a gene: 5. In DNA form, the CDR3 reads TGTGCCAGCAGCTTAAAGCGGGGGGGCTATACCGGGGAGCTGTTTTTT. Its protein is CASSLKRGGYTGELFF.